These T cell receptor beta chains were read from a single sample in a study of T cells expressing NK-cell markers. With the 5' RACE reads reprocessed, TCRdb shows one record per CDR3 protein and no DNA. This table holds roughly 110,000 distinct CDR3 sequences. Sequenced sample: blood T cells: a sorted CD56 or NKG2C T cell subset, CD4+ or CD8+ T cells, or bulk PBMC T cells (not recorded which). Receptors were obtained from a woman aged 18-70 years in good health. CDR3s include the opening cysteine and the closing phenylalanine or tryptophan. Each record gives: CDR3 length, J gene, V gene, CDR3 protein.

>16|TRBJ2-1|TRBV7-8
CASSFSIGGEYNEQFF
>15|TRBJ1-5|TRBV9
CASSVTGAKDQPQHF
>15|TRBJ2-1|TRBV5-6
CASSLSGLGFNEQFF
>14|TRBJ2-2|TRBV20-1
CSATTLGDRGELFF
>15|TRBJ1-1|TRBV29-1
CSVEDGRRGGTEAFF
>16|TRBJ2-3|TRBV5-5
CASSALAGGPSDTQYF
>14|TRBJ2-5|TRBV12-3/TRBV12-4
CASTLTGFGETQYF
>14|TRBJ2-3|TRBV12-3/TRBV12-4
CASSPPVGTDTQYF
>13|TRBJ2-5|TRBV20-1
CSAKARIQETQYF
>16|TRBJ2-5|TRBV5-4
CASSPFPLAGGETQYF
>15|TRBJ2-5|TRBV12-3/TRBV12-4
CASSLKWLGSETQYF
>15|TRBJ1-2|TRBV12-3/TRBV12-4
CASSLRTDANYGYTF
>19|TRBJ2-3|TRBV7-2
CASSLARGAPISSTDTQYF
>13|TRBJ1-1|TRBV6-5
CASSSHRGTEAFF
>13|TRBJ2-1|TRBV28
CASGLGSDNEQFF
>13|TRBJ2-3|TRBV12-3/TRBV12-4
CASSEISTDTQYF
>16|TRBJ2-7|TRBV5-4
CASRDSRTSALYEQYF
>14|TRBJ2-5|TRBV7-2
CASSKTGPQETQYF
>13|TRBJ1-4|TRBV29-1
CSVLDRGNEKLFF
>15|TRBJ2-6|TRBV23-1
CASSQRGAGANVLTF
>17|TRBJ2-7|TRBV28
CASSLVLDSPDFYEQYF
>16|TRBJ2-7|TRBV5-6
CASSSLPGQGIYEQYF
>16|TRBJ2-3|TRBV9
CASSISGTSDTDTQYF
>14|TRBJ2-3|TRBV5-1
CASSVKLETDTQYF
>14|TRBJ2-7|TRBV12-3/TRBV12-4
CASSSGGQGGEQYF
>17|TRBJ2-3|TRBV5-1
CASSEEGLAGGTDTQYF
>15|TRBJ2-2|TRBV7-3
CASSFGLAGSGELFF